This T cell receptor (beta chain) is from a study of T cells in Graves' hyperthyroidism and ophthalmopathy. Findings and limits, study-wide: Blood shared most expanded thyroid clonotypes above 0.001.

Losses at the gene ends were 5 bases for V and 4 bases for J; bases not matched to a gene: 11. This CDR3 spans 17 amino acids. CDR1 is MNHNY, CDR2 SVGAGI, per germline (reference sequence). Authors of the study amplified TCR beta CDR3 regions from RNA transcripts. When the TCR CDR3 underwent first-round RT-PCR, the HTBI primer set was used. MiXCR was run by TCRdb on the multiplex PCR reads, yielding one entry per CDR3 protein. The sample lists roughly 330,000 distinct CDR3 sequences; approximately 16% were seen once. This clonotype occurred a few times. Its antigen remains unknown. The rearrangement uses TRBV6-6 and TRBJ2-7; 13 bases are a match to TRBD2. The source is a man younger than 40 with Graves' hyperthyroidism. The sequenced material came from blood. In nucleotides, the CDR3 is TGTGCCAGCAGTCACACCGGGACTAGCGGGATAGTGTACGAGCAGTACTTC. As protein: CASSHTGTSGIVYEQYF.